This T cell receptor beta chain appears in the sequencing data of a study of cytomegalovirus exposure and HLA in healthy donors. Findings of the study overall: Earlier results showed most TCR beta V segments being productive about 90% or about 30% of the time.

Of note for this clone: The antigen is undetermined.

PCR primers comprised 60 Vbeta and 13 Jbeta primers. Original handling: Per a later analysis, the number of unique TCR beta chains was some 82 million, of which 8.5 million to 11 million were shared. Profiled with immunoSEQ multiplex PCR; TCRdb holds only in-frame clones, not every one. V, J and clone size derive from that table, while D and trimming were established from the DNA sequence. The repertoire holds about 130,000 clones, roughly 78% seen once, with 1% in the top ten. The specimen sequenced was PBMCs. This receptor was identified in a man aged 35 to 55 in good health and CMV-seronegative.

In DNA, the CDR3 is TGTGCCAGCAATGGACAACTCAATCAGCCCCAGCATTTT. Its translation: CASNGQLNQPQHF. The genes are TRBV19 and TRBJ1-5, with TRBD1 as a possible D gene (5 bases). Germline CDR1 and CDR2: LNHDA and SQIVND (reference sequence). The CDR3 runs 13 residues. V was pared by 9 bases and J by 3 bases, with 12 bases between.